What follows describes a single T cell receptor beta chain. Its recognized antigen is unknown. It has no much larger one-base neighbor in the sample; base qualities were not kept. This entry is derived from a study of OX40 agonist ivuxolimab in advanced cancers. Describing the broader study: Ivuxolimab, which targeted the costimulatory receptor OX40 (CD134), was an agonistic, fully human IgG2 monoclonal antibody. Intravenous ivuxolimab was administered to patients every 2 weeks at six dose levels: 0.01, 0.1, 0.3, 1.5, 3 and 10 mg/kg. Among the roughly 52 dose-escalation patients, approximately 20 had hepatocellular carcinoma, approximately 15 melanoma, 9 renal cell carcinoma and 9 head and neck cancer. The dose-escalation cohort was roughly 80% male with a mean age of about 58 years, ranging from roughly 23 to 80. Patients were allowed to have had prior anti-PD-1, anti-PD-L1 or anti-CTLA-4 therapy, and approximately 40% of the dose-escalation patients had previously received checkpoint inhibitors. Partial responses occurred in three dose-escalation patients, of whom one had hepatocellular carcinoma and two had cutaneous melanoma. The point of sequencing TCRbeta in the periphery was to test whether ivuxolimab changed TCR sequence diversity and drove clonal T-cell expansion. The monotherapy dose-escalation portion (N of about 50 patients) of the phase I ivuxolimab trial is reported in the paper.

V loses 5 bases, J loses 5 bases, and the germline ends lie 13 bases apart. CDR1 and CDR2 (MDHEN, SYDVKM) derive from the germline V gene. Spanning cysteine to phenylalanine, the CDR3 consists of 14 amino acids. The only DNA kept is the CDR3, 42 bases in frame from the first base. Summary of the overall study and its limitations: Low levels of normalized T-cell clonal expansion were also seen in some nonresponding patients. The antigen specificity of the clonally expanded peripheral T cells was not determined. At doses of 0.1 to 3.0 mg/kg, clonal expansion of both CD4+ and CD8+ T cells in blood was seen between baseline and week 6. After ivuxolimab, CD8+ T cells had more expanded clones than CD4+ T cells on average. In the 0.1-3.0 mg/kg groups, partial responders had among the lowest normalized peripheral clonal expansion, particularly in CD8+ T cells.

To sequence the TCRbeta CDR3 region, genomic DNA was isolated from the sorted cells. TCRbeta CDR3 regions were sequenced using the immunoSEQ Assay. TCRdb holds this immuneACCESS table with in-frame rearrangements only. Some clones are missing; in checked studies, unresolved V genes explain under half, and the rest has no known cause. Across this sample there are about 79,000 clones, with less than 85% seen only once. Clones ranked in the top ten supply more than 0.5% of the sample. The trial excluded patients who had a history of autoimmune disease or were on systemic immunosuppression. Peripheral blood for TCR sequencing was collected from all dose cohorts at baseline, on cycle 4 day 1, and on cycle 7 day 1. The samples were drawn from a first-in-human, open-label, multicenter phase I dose-escalation trial of ivuxolimab. Adults with locally advanced or metastatic melanoma, renal cell, hepatocellular, or head and neck squamous cell carcinoma were enrolled in the trial. Before TCR sequencing, CD4+ T cells and CD8+ T cells were sorted from peripheral blood as separate populations.

The origin of this receptor is an adult with an advanced solid tumor such as melanoma, head and neck, liver or kidney cancer. The sequencing here drew on CD4+ or CD8+ T cells sorted from blood, taken in a trial of the OX40 agonist ivuxolimab. The chain was built from TRBV28 and TRBJ1-5, with no reliable assignment of the D segment. CDR3 loop: CASSPLYTDQPQHF. Here is the DNA: TGTGCCAGCAGTCCTCTTTACACTGATCAGCCCCAGCATTTT.